This section outlines one T cell receptor (beta chain) sequence together with its context. V was clipped by 1 base and J by 8 bases, with 25 bases between them. The CDR3 sequence is 18 residues long. Germline V gene lookup returns CDR1 MDHEN and CDR2 SYDVKM. Original analysis: Using reference gene primer amplification, nucleated cell counts were estimated. TCRdb's copy holds only in-frame clones and misses some; the assay was immunoSEQ multiplex PCR. V, J and clone size were drawn from that table, and D and trimming were deduced from the DNA. There are 250,000 to 300,000 clones in the sample; around nine tenths occur only once, and around 1.1% lies in the top ten. Those enrolled, adults aged roughly 18 to 90 years, came from around 24 US areas. The data are from a study of blood T cell repertoires in COVID-19. On the study more broadly: Collection of acute and convalescent COVID-19 samples took place in the United States, Italy and Spain. The analysed material was cDNA or gDNA that came from T cells, B-cell-depleted T cells, or PBMCs.

Sequenced: PBMCs or T cells enriched from blood (not recorded which). V gene TRBV28 combines with J gene TRBJ2-3; possibly TRBD1 for D (6 bases). The source of this sequence is a woman aged 25 to 39 who had recovered from COVID-19. CDR3 amino acids: CASSLFTMRDTAISTQYF. The DNA for the CDR3 is TGTGCCAGCAGTTTATTTACTATGAGGGACACGGCAATTAGTACGCAGTATTTT.